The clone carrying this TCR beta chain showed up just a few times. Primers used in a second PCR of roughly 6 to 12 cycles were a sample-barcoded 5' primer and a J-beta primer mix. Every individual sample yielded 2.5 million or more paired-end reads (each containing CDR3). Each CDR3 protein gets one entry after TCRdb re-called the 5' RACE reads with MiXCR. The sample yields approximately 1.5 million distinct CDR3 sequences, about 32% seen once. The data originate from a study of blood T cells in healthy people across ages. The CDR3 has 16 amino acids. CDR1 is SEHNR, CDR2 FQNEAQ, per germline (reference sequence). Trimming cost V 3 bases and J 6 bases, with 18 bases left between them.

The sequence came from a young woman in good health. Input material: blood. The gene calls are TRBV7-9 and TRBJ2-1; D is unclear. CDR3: CASSFKNGVGRNEQFF. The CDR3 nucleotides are TGTGCCAGCAGCTTCAAGAACGGCGTGGGTCGCAATGAGCAGTTCTTC.